The TCR beta chain under discussion was sequenced for a study of Graves' ophthalmopathy and Graves' hyperthyroidism. In the study overall: Peripheral blood samples were taken at initial diagnosis, before any treatment.

Many counts were recorded for this clonotype. A read error may account for a junction end that differs from germline. Clinical symptoms, serum thyroxine, TRAb, thyroid ultrasound and orbital computed tomography were relied on for diagnosis. This CDR3 is built from 17 residues. The germline gives CDR1 SSHAT, CDR2 FNYEAQ (reference sequence). RNA served as the template for amplifying TCR beta CDR3 regions. A first-round RT-PCR used HTBI primers, followed by a second-round multiplex PCR. From the multiplex PCR reads, TCRdb called clonotypes with MiXCR, one entry per CDR3 protein. The profile shows hundreds of thousands of distinct CDR3 sequences, roughly 14% of them singletons.

The genes are TRBV7-7 and TRBJ2-2, with D maybe TRBD1 (6 bases). The sequence was obtained from a woman under 30 with stable Graves' hyperthyroidism. Sample: peripheral blood. The CDR3 protein is CASSLRPGLDRPGELFF. CDR3 in DNA: TGTGCTAGCAGCTTAAGGCCAGGCTTAGACAGGCCCGGGGAGCTGTTTTTT.